The entry below gives a single T cell receptor (beta chain) sequence along with its context. This sample was included in a study of blood T cell repertoires in COVID-19. Background on the study: Some COVID-19 samples were acute and others convalescent; all came from the United States, Italy and Spain. T cells, B-cell-depleted T cells, or PBMCs supplied cDNA or gDNA.

Per the original methods: It was from reference gene primer amplification that nucleated cell counts were estimated. The table came from immunoSEQ multiplex PCR; TCRdb's copy has only in-frame clones and leaves some out. V, J and clone size are those of that table, while D and trimming were read from the DNA. This sample has tens of thousands of clones, with approximately 87% found just once. Germline V lookup: CDR1 SEHNR, CDR2 FQNEAQ (reference sequence). Trimming removed 5 bases at V and 5 bases at J, with 16 bases between. This CDR3 has 15 amino acids. The chain links TRBV7-9 to TRBJ1-3, with a possible D match to TRBD1 (5 bases). The sequence came from a man aged 70-80 years with active COVID-19. Sequencing used peripheral blood. This CDR3 is CASSNYPDSRNTIYF. The CDR3 bases are TGTGCCAGCAGCAACTACCCCGACAGCAGAAACACCATATATTTT.